This TCR beta chain was identified during a study of T cell responses to AZD1222 COVID-19 vaccine (dated by TCRdb to the early 2020s). In the study overall: AZD1222 recipients given second doses at about 4 weeks or at about 12 weeks were pooled, since spike-specific TCR depth and breadth were not found to differ between the two schedules. TCR sequencing covered approximately 230 trial participants: 200 to 210 given two doses of AZD1222 and about 26 given two doses of MenACWY control vaccine. Enrollment into the trials was organized by age into subgroups of 18-55, 56-69 and 70-plus years, and those subgroups contained roughly 150, 30 and 60 TCR-sequenced participants, respectively. General study outcomes and caveats: After two AZD1222 doses, both the breadth and the depth of spike-specific TCRs were significantly higher than at day 0 and than in MenACWY recipients. Participants were mostly white British, with more females than males. The authors suggested clonal diversity may have been underestimated. Because no day 14 peak-response samples were available, repertoires were characterized only after the peak T cell response. Vaccine-associated CD4 TCRs spanned the whole spike protein, with dominant responses in regions 160-218 and 743-854. Only a handful of AZD1222 recipients were SARS-CoV-2 seropositive at baseline, limiting conclusions about previously exposed vaccinees. Epitopes outside the regions mutated in the B.1.351 and B.1.1.7 variants were reportedly recognized by nearly half of the unique spike-specific TCRs. In the small 56-69-year group, the increase in depth fell short of significance, most likely because of low power.

The time point label, as the study defines it: baseline before first vaccination. Vaccinee samples were obtained from the UK trials COV001 and COV002, which included a single-blind randomized controlled phase 2/3 trial of AZD1222 (ChAdOx1 nCoV-19) in healthy adults. Trial participant PBMC samples were collected at day 0 and day 28 after the second dose for TCRbeta chain sequencing. The germline V gene gives CDR1 as SGHDT and CDR2 as YYEEEE. V and J lose 4 bases and 1 base, and a span of 18 bases separates them. Counted from cysteine to phenylalanine, this CDR3 has 17 amino acids. The only DNA kept is the CDR3, 51 bases in frame from the first base. Only a few counts were recorded for this clone. It lacks a known antigen. Per-nucleotide qualities are absent, and no much larger clonotype sits a single base away. The CDR3 regions of human TCRbeta chains were analyzed by immunosequencing. On the study's bioinformatics: Repertoire TCRs were checked for matches against a reference library of SARS-CoV-2-specific TCRs that had been generated using the MIRA antigen-specificity platform. Breadth was defined as the fraction of unique TCRs that were SARS-CoV-2-associated, and depth was defined as the fraction of total T cells that were SARS-CoV-2-associated. Using the MIRA data, every spike-specific TCR was mapped to the spike region that the TCR reacted to and assigned to either a CD4 or a CD8 class. Log10-transformed breadth and depth values were compared by one-way ANOVA with Sidak's multiple comparisons tests. TCRdb retrieved this table from immuneACCESS and kept in-frame rearrangements only. Not all clones are present; in checked studies, unresolved V genes account for under half, and no reason is known for the remainder. The V and J calls and clone size are taken from that table; D and trimming were inferred from the DNA. This sample holds roughly 120,000 clones; around 90% were observed only once. The ten largest make up over 8.5% of the sample.

The receptor was isolated from an adult in good health. Sequences were derived from peripheral blood, sampled on day 0 of AZD1222 vaccination. The sequence is built from TRBV5-6 and TRBJ2-1; possibly the D gene is TRBD2, per 7 matching bases. The nucleotide sequence is given as TGTGCCAGCAGCCCCCTTCACGGGGGGCCTTCCTACAATGAGCAGTTCTTC. It translates to CASSPLHGGPSYNEQFF.